Presented here are 28 T cell receptor beta chains from one specimen sequenced in a study of CD8+CD57+ T cells in acquired aplastic anemia. Genomic DNA templated the TCR beta VDJ and CDR3 profiling. TCRdb independently ran MiXCR on the reads; one entry per CDR3 protein. The table includes 400,000 to 450,000 distinct CDR3 sequences, about two thirds detected once. The sequencing input was sorted CD4+, CD8+, or CD8+CD57+ T cells (not recorded which) from PBMCs. Receptors originate from a human donor in good health, serving as a control.

To note about this clonotype: One junction end does not reproduce the germline sequence, and a read error may be involved. The chain has TRBV6-4 and TRBJ2-3; 8 bases align to TRBD1. This CDR3 spans 16 amino acids. Germline values: CDR1 MRHNA, CDR2 SNTAGT. The CDR3 here is CASSDPGGSGTDTQYF. DNA for the CDR3: TGCGCCAGCAGTGACCCAGGGGGCAGTGGGACAGATACGCAGTATTTT.

This sequence joins TRBV11-2 and TRBJ2-1; D may match TRBD1 or TRBD2 (5 bases each). With 5 bases removed from V and 12 bases from J, the gap between germline ends came to 26 bases. The CDR3 is 16 residues long. CDR1 is SGHAT and CDR2 is FQNNGV in the germline V gene. The CDR3 nucleotides read TGTGCCAGCAGCCGAGTGGGACGGACCACCGCAGATACGCAGTTCTTC. Its translation: CASSRVGRTTADTQFF.

This clonotype appeared many times. The J gene is TRBJ1-2, the V gene TRBV19, with unresolved D. Germline V gives CDR1 LNHDA, CDR2 SQIVND (reference sequence). V was cut by 3 bases and J by 4 bases, with 12 bases left in between. There are 14 residues in the CDR3. CDR3 sequence reads: CASSIQEQIYGYTF. For the CDR3, the DNA is TGTGCCAGTAGTATCCAGGAACAGATCTATGGCTACACCTTC.

This clonotype was picked up many times. V usage is TRBV3-1 and J usage is TRBJ1-2; D is unclear. This CDR3 is built from 13 residues. Germline V CDR1 and CDR2: LGHDT, YNNKEL (reference sequence). V was clipped by 8 bases and J by 7 bases, with 17 bases between them. This CDR3 reads CASFTSGPSGYTF. In nucleotides, the CDR3 is TGTGCCAGCTTCACGTCGGGTCCTAGTGGCTACACCTTC.

This clonotype was detected once. The genes are TRBV5-1 and TRBJ1-1, with a possible D match to TRBD1 (5 bases). This CDR3 is built from 15 residues. Trimming took off 5 bases at V and 4 bases at J, with 18 bases between the two ends. Germline V lookup: CDR1 SGHRS, CDR2 YFSETQ. The CDR3 protein is CASSPGPANSTEAFF. CDR3 sequence (DNA): TGCGCCAGCAGTCCGGGGCCTGCAAACTCCACTGAAGCTTTCTTT.

The rearrangement links TRBV7-3 to TRBJ2-1; D not resolved. V lost 9 bases and J 3 bases, leaving 9 bases between the germline ends. CDR1 SGHTA and CDR2 FQGTGA come from the germline V gene. The CDR3 is 12 residues long. CDR3: CARRKHYNEQFF. DNA for the CDR3: TGTGCCAGGAGGAAACACTACAATGAGCAGTTCTTC.

V and J are TRBV2 and TRBJ1-5, with 7 bases that match TRBD1. Germline V gene lookup returns CDR1 SNHLY and CDR2 FYNNEI. The CDR3 runs to 17 residues. V was clipped by 5 bases and J by 0 bases; unmatched bases: 10. CDR3 DNA sequence: TGTGCCAGCAGTTATCCGGGACAGTCTTATAGCAATCAGCCCCAGCATTTT. It is translated as CASSYPGQSYSNQPQHF.

This clonotype was seen repeatedly, ten times or more. This chain connects TRBV7-6 to TRBJ2-2; D not resolved. The CDR3 has 15 residues. V was cut by 5 bases and J by 0 bases, with 10 bases left in between. Germline-derived CDR1 and CDR2 are SGHVS and FNYEAQ. The CDR3 region has the DNA TGTGCCAGCAGCCCCATAATTGCGAACACCGGGGAGCTGTTTTTT. Encoded protein: CASSPIIANTGELFF.

The chain recombines TRBV9 with TRBJ1-2; D is unresolved. Trimming shortened V by 5 bases and J by 0 bases, and 14 bases separated the two germline ends. From germline, CDR1 is SGDLS and CDR2 YYNGEE. This CDR3 is built from 15 residues. The CDR3 reads CASRRWGATNYGYTF. The DNA of the CDR3 is TGTGCCAGCAGACGATGGGGAGCCACTAACTATGGCTACACCTTC. The variable domain in full, with the rest retrieved from reference TRBV9 and TRBJ1-2, is DSGVTQTPKHLITATGQRVTLRCSPRSGDLSVYWYQQSLDQGLQFLIQYYNGEERAKGNILERFSAQQFPDLHSELNLSSLELGDSALYFCASRRWGATNYGYTFGSGTRLTVV.

In the case of this clonotype: A much bigger clone sits one base away, suggesting this may be a read error. V and J are TRBV5-4 and TRBJ1-2; 7 bases map to TRBD1. The CDR3 has 15 residues. The germline V gene encodes CDR1 SGHNT and CDR2 YYREEE (reference sequence). The CDR3 nucleotides are TGTGCCAGCAGCCCGGGACAGCAACTGGGCTATGGCCACACCTTC. Translating it yields CASSPGQQLGYGHTF.

This clonotype has only one observation. The gene calls are TRBV6-1 and TRBJ2-7, with 7 bases matching TRBD1. V lost 5 bases to trimming and J lost 6 bases; unmatched junction nucleotides: 4. From germline, CDR1 is MNHNS and CDR2 SASEGT. The CDR3 runs to 12 residues. This CDR3 reads CASSPRQGEQYF. For the CDR3, the DNA is TGTGCCAGCAGTCCCCGACAGGGCGAGCAGTACTTC.

This chain links TRBV5-6 with TRBJ2-7; 7 bases agree with TRBD2. The CDR3 totals 13 residues. CDR1 is SGHDT, CDR2 YYEEEE, per germline. Trimming took 4 bases from V and 7 from J; bases not matched to a gene: 8. The CDR3 sequence: CASSQTTAGEQYF. CDR3 in DNA: TGTGCCAGCAGCCAGACGACAGCGGGGGAGCAGTACTTC.

To note about this clonotype: One end of the junction varies from germline; a read error may be responsible. The chain is built from TRBV6-5 and TRBJ1-2; perhaps TRBD1 as D (6 bases). The CDR3 sequence is 13 residues long. CDR1 and CDR2 (germline): MNHEY, SVGAGI. Written as DNA, the CDR3 is TGTGCCAGCAGTGGCGACAGGTGGGGGGGCTGCACCTTC. Protein: CASSGDRWGGCTF.

Regarding this clonotype: A read error may produce the germline difference seen at one junction end. This chain links TRBV24-1 with TRBJ2-7, with TRBD1 matching 11 bases. CDR3 length: 15 residues. CDR1 is KGHDR, CDR2 SFDVKD, per germline. The CDR3 DNA reads TGTGCCACCAGTGAAGTCAGGACAGGGGGCAAGCCGCAGCACTTC. Translating it yields CATSEVRTGGKPQHF.

The J gene is TRBJ2-7, the V gene TRBV6-2 or TRBV6-3; tentative D call: TRBD2 (5 bases). CDR3 size: 20 residues. The V gene's germline CDR1 is MNHEY and CDR2 SVGEGT. V lost 0 bases, J lost 3 bases, and 27 bases lay in between. The CDR3 nucleotides read TGTGCCAGCAGTTACTCGCCAGAAAAATTAGACACGGACTTCGGCTACGAGCAGTACTTC. Amino acid sequence: CASSYSPEKLDTDFGYEQYF.

This rearrangement joins TRBV9 to TRBJ1-2; the D is unclear. Trimming took 5 bases from V and 6 from J, leaving 20 bases between them. Germline lookup yields CDR1 SGDLS and CDR2 YYNGEE. CDR3 length: 15 amino acids. The CDR3 region is CASSRAERGKDGYTF. CDR3 in DNA: TGTGCCAGCAGTCGTGCCGAGAGAGGGAAAGATGGCTACACCTTC.

A note on this clonotype: A much larger clone sits a single nucleotide away, making a read error possible. The chain couples TRBV3-1 to TRBJ2-5, with no clear D. The V gene's germline CDR1 is LGHDT and CDR2 YNNKEL (reference sequence). Trimming left V 4 bases short and J 4 bases short, with 10 bases between. This CDR3 is built from 13 residues. DNA for the CDR3: TGTGCCAGCAGCCCAGTTACGGCAGAGACCCAGTACTTC. This gives the protein CASSPVTAETQYF.

The table lists this clonotype with many counts. The CDR3, as DNA: TGCAGCGTTGCAGTAGAGCCGTCAGGGGGCACTGAAGCTTTCTTT. Translating it yields CSVAVEPSGGTEAFF. The V call is TRBV29-1, the J call TRBJ1-1; 7 nucleotides line up with TRBD1. The CDR3 has 15 residues. Germline loops: CDR1 SQVTM, CDR2 ANQGSEA. Trimming took 4 bases from V and 4 from J; bases not matched to a gene: 12.

This clonotype has at least ten counts. The rearrangement uses TRBV19 and TRBJ2-7, with 10 bases aligning to TRBD2. Germline V gives CDR1 LNHDA, CDR2 SQIVND (reference sequence). V trimming: 5 bases; J trimming: 3 bases; junction bases outside the gene matches: 4. The CDR3 totals 14 residues. This CDR3 reads CASSALAGGYEQYF. Written as DNA, the CDR3 is TGTGCCAGTAGTGCCTTAGCGGGGGGCTACGAGCAGTACTTC.

This chain uses TRBV11-3 with TRBJ2-3, with D possibly called TRBD1 or TRBD2 (5 bases each). V dropped 7 bases and J dropped 5 bases, with 16 bases sitting between them. The CDR3 totals 14 residues. CDR1 and CDR2 from the germline V gene are SGHNT and YENEEA. The CDR3 is CASIRRRGKDTQYF. The DNA of the CDR3 is TGTGCCAGCATCAGGAGACGGGGCAAAGATACGCAGTATTTT. The whole variable domain, filled in from reference TRBV11-3 and TRBJ2-3, reads EAGVVQSPRYKIIEKKQPVAFWCNPISGHNTLYWYLQNLGQGPELLIRYENEEAVDDSQLPKDRFSAERLKGVDSTLKIQPAELGDSAVYLCASIRRRGKDTQYFGPGTRLTVL.

The V and J genes are TRBV4-3 and TRBJ1-2; maybe TRBD1 (6 bases). Germline loops: CDR1 LGHNA, CDR2 YSLEER. Trimming pared 5 bases from V and 4 bases from J, leaving 14 bases between. The CDR3 consists of 14 residues. This CDR3 is CASSRDKGGYGYTF. The CDR3 DNA reads TGCGCCAGCAGCAGAGATAAGGGGGGCTATGGCTACACCTTC.

A few counts support this clonotype. This chain links TRBV15 with TRBJ1-5; the D is unclear. Per the germline V gene, CDR1 is LNHNV and CDR2 is YYDKDF (reference sequence). The CDR3 is 15 amino acids. Between the trimmed V and J ends, which lost 4 bases and 3 bases, there was a span of 13 bases. The CDR3 sequence is CATSIPDTVNQPQHF. The CDR3 nucleotides read TGTGCCACCAGCATCCCTGACACGGTCAATCAGCCCCAGCATTTT.

The chain recombines TRBV7-2 with TRBJ1-4; no reliable D call. V gave up 6 bases and J gave up 16 bases, with 27 bases separating them. The CDR3 has 15 amino acids. Germline V gives CDR1 SGHTA, CDR2 FQGNSA. The CDR3 protein is CASRVSAETQYFRFF. In nucleotides, the CDR3 is TGTGCCAGCAGGGTCAGTGCCGAGACCCAGTACTTCCGGTTTTTT.

This clonotype was recorded only once. The CDR3 DNA is TGCAGTGCTAGCATAGAGAACACTGAAGCTTTCTTT. It translates to CSASIENTEAFF. The chain employs TRBV20-1 and TRBJ1-1; D is ambiguous. V was clipped by 3 bases and J by 1 base, with 6 bases between them. The CDR3 loop spans 12 amino acids. CDR1 is DFQATT, CDR2 SNEGSKA, per germline (reference sequence).

Regarding this clonotype: Likely a read error: the CDR3 ends without its conserved phenylalanine or tryptophan. Because the CDR3's place on the DNA is in doubt, the DNA is left out and the CDR3 is given as listed by TCRdb. The chain employs TRBV7-6 and TRBJ2-5; the table's D call of TRBD1 was not tested on the DNA. Germline-derived CDR1 and CDR2 are SGHVS and FNYEAQ. Both ends counted, the CDR3 spans 13 residues. The CDR3 spells CASSVGAALSPHH.

On this clonotype: In this CDR3 the conserved last residue, phenylalanine or tryptophan, is missing, so a read error is likely. The DNA is omitted, as the CDR3 cannot be located on it reliably, and the CDR3 follows TCRdb's listing. The V call is TRBV7-3, the J call TRBJ2-7. Germline CDR1 SGHTA, CDR2 FQGTGA. The CDR3 has 12 amino acids, counting both end residues. The chain's CDR3 is CASSEPRDAAYS.

The J gene is TRBJ2-7, the V gene TRBV11-2; D unresolved. Germline V lookup: CDR1 SGHAT, CDR2 FQNNGV. The V and J ends lost 1 base and 3 bases respectively, with 16 bases between them. CDR3 length equals 16 residues. The CDR3 coding sequence is TGTGCCAGCAGCTTAGCGGGCCAAGCAGGCCACTACGAGCAGTACTTC. This encodes CASSLAGQAGHYEQYF.

At least ten counts were recorded for this clonotype. Given a much more abundant clone one base away, this may be a read error. The rearrangement joins TRBV2 to TRBJ2-1; 8 bases are shared with TRBD2. This CDR3 region has 12 residues. The V and J ends lost 4 bases and 9 bases, in that order; junction bases with no gene match: 2. Germline V gene lookup returns CDR1 SNHLY and CDR2 FYNNEI. This chain's CDR3 is CASSATSGEQFF. In DNA, the CDR3 is TGTGCCAGCAGTGCTACTAGCGGTGAGCAGTTCTTC.